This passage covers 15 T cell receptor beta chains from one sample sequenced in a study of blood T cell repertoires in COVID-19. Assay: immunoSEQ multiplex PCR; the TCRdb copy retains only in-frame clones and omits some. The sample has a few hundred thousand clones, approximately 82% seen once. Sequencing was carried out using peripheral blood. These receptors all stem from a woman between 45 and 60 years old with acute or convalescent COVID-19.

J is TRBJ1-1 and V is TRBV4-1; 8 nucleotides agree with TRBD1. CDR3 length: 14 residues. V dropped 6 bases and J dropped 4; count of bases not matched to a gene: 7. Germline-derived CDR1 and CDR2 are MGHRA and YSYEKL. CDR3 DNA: TGCGCCAGCAGTCGGACAGGGTTGGGCACTGAAGCTTTCTTT. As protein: CASSRTGLGTEAFF.

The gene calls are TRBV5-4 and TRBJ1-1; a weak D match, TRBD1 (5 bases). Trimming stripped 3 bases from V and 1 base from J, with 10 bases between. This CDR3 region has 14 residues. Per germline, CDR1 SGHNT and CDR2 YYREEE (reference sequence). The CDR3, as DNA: TGTGCCAGCAGCTGGACACCAGGGAACACTGAAGCTTTCTTT. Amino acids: CASSWTPGNTEAFF.

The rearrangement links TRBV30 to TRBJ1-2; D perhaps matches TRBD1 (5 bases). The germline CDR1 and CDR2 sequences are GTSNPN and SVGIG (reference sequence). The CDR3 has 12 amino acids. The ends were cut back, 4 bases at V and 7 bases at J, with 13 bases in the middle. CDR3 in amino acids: CAWIGGDGGYTF. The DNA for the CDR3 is TGTGCCTGGATCGGAGGGGATGGTGGCTACACCTTC.

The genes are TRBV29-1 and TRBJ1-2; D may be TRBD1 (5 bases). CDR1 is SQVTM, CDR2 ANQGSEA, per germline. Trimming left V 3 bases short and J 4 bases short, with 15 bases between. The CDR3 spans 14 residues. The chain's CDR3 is CSVEGVGGAYGYTF. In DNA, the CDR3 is TGCAGCGTTGAGGGGGTTGGCGGGGCCTATGGCTACACCTTC. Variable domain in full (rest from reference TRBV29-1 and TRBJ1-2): SAVISQKPSRDICQRGTSLTIQCQVDSQVTMMFWYRQQPGQSLTLIATANQGSEATYESGFVIDKFPISRPNLTFSTLTVSNMSPEDSSIYLCSVEGVGGAYGYTFGSGTRLTVV.

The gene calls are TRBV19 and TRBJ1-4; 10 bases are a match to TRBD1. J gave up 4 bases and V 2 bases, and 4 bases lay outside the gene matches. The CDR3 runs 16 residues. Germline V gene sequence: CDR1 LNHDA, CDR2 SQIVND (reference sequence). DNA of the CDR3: TGTGCCAGTAGTATATCGGGACAGGGGAATAATGAAAAACTGTTTTTT. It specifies CASSISGQGNNEKLFF.

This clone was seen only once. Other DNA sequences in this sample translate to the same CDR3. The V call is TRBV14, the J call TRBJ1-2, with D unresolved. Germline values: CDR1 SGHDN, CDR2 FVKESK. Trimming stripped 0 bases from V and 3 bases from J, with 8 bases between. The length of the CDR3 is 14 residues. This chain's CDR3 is CASSQDSVYYGYTF. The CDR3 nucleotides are TGTGCCAGCAGCCAAGATTCGGTTTACTATGGCTACACCTTC.

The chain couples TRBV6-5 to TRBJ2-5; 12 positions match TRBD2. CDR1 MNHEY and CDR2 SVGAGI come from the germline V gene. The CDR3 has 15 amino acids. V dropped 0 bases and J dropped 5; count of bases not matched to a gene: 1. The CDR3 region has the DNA TGTGCCAGCAGTTACTCCCTAGCGGGAGGGGAGACCCAGTACTTC. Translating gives CASSYSLAGGETQYF.

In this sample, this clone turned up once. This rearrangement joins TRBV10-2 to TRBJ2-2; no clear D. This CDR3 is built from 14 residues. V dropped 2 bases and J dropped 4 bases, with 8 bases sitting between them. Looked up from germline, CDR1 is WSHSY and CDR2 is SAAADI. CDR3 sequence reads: CASSEEISTGELFF. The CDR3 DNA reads TGCGCCAGCAGTGAGGAGATTTCCACCGGGGAGCTGTTTTTT.

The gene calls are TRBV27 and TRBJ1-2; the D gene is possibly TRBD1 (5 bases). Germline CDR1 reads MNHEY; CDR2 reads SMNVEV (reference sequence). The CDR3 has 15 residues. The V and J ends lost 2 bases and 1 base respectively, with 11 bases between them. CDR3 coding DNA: TGTGCCAGCAGTTTAGGAAGGGGCCATAACTATGGCTACACCTTC. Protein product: CASSLGRGHNYGYTF.

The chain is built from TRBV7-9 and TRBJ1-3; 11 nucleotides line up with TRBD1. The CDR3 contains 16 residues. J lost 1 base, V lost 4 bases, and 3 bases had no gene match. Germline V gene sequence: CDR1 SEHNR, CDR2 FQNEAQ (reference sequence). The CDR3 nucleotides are TGTGCCAGCAGCTCCCGGGACAGGGGGTCTGGAAACACCATATATTTT. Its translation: CASSSRDRGSGNTIYF.

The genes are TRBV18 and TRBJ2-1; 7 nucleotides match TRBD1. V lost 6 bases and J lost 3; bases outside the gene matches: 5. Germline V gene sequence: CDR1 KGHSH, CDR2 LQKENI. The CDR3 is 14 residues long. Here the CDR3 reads CASSDRANYNEQFF. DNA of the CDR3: TGTGCCAGCTCCGACAGGGCCAACTACAATGAGCAGTTCTTC.

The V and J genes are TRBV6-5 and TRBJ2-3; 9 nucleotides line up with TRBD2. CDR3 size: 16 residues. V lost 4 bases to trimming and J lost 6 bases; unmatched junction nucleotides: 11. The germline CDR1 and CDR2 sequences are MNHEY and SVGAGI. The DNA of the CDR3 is TGTGCCAGCAGTTCCACCCTAGCGGGGCTGTCGGATACGCAGTATTTT. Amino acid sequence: CASSSTLAGLSDTQYF.

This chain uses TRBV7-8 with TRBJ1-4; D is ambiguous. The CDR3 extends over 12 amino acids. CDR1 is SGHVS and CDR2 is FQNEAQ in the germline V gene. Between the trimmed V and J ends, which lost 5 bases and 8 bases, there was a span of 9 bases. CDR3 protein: CASSLPGEKLFF. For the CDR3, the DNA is TGTGCCAGCAGCCTTCCGGGAGAAAAACTGTTTTTT.

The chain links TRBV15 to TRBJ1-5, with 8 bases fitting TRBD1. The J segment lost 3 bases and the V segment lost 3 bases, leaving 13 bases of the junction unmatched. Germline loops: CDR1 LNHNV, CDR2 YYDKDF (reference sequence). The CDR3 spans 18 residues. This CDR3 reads CATSRLRWSGGYNQPQHF. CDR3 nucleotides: TGTGCCACCAGCAGGTTGCGTTGGTCAGGGGGCTACAATCAGCCCCAGCATTTT.

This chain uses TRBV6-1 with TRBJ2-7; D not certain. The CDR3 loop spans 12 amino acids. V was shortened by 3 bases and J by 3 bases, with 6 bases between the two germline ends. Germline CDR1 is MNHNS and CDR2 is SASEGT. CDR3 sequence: CASSDPLYEQYF. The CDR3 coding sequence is TGTGCCAGCAGTGACCCCCTCTACGAGCAGTACTTC.